This TCR beta chain appears in the sequencing data of a study of neoadjuvant anti-PD-1 for oral cavity cancer. The assay was immunoSEQ multiplex PCR, and TCRdb's table has in-frame clones only and misses some. The data show 55,000 to 80,000 clones, 65% to 85% seen once. Looked up from germline, CDR1 is SGHAT and CDR2 is FQDESV (reference sequence). The CDR3 length is 15 residues. V gave up 4 bases and J gave up 2 bases, with 9 bases separating them. The chain has TRBV11-1 and TRBJ1-6, with a weak D call TRBD1 (6 bases). Sequences were derived from PBMCs, sampled before nivolumab (anti-PD-1) treatment. The TCR was taken from a person aged 35-79 years with oral cavity squamous cell carcinoma. The CDR3 protein is CASSSGQTYNSPLHF. In DNA, the CDR3 is TGTGCCAGCAGCTCCGGACAGACCTATAATTCACCCCTCCACTTT.